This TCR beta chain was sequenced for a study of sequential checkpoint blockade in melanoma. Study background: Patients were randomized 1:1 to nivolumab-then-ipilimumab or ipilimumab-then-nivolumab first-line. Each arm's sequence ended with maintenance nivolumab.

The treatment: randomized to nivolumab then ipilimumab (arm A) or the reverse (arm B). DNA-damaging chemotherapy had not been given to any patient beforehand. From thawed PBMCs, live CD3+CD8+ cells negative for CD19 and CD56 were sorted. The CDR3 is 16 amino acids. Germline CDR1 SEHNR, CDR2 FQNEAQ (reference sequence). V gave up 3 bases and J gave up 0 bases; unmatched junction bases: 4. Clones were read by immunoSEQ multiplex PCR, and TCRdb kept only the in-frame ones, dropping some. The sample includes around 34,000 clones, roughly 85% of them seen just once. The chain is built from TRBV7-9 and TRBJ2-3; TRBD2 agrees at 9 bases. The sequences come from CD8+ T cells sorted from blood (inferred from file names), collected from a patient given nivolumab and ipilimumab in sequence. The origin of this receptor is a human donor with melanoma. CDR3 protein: CASSFSAGGSTDTQYF. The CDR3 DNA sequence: TGTGCCAGCAGCTTTTCAGCGGGAGGCAGCACAGATACGCAGTATTTT.